This entry lists 21 T cell receptor beta chains sequenced from one sample in a study of blood T cell repertoires in COVID-19. The data were produced by immunoSEQ multiplex PCR, yet TCRdb's version contains in-frame clones alone and is incomplete. The repertoire has around 320,000 clones, 85% of them found once; the top ten carry approximately 7.5%. The sample comprised peripheral blood. The receptors shown here come from a human donor in a cohort sampled during active COVID-19.

The gene calls are TRBV25-1 and TRBJ2-3, with D maybe TRBD1 (5 bases). V shed 3 bases and J shed 1 base, with 11 bases lying between them. This CDR3 has 15 amino acids. Germline V gene lookup returns CDR1 MGHDK and CDR2 SYGVNS. CDR3 amino acids: CASSEGPQRTDTQYF. CDR3 DNA: TGTGCCAGCAGTGAGGGGCCCCAGCGCACAGATACGCAGTATTTT.

The chain recombines TRBV5-4 with TRBJ1-1; D is undetermined. CDR3 length equals 14 residues. Trimming stripped 0 bases from V and 1 base from J, with 7 bases between. CDR1 and CDR2 from the germline V gene are SGHNT and YYREEE (reference sequence). The CDR3 spells CASSLAGENTEAFF. DNA of the CDR3: TGTGCCAGCAGCTTGGCCGGAGAGAACACTGAAGCTTTCTTT.

This clone was counted a few times. J is TRBJ1-5 and V is TRBV3-1 (or the pseudogene TRBV3-2); D is perhaps TRBD1 (5 bases). V was trimmed by 3 bases and J by 4 bases, leaving 16 bases between them. CDR3 size: 16 residues. CDR1 is LGHDT, CDR2 YNNKEL, per germline (reference sequence). CDR3 nucleotide sequence: TGTGCCAGCAGCCAGGGCTGGGGCAGATTTAATCAGCCCCAGCATTTT. Translating gives CASSQGWGRFNQPQHF.

The rearrangement uses TRBV7-9 and TRBJ2-2; a weak D match, TRBD2 (7 bases). V was cut by 2 bases and J by 3 bases, with 10 bases left in between. CDR3 length equals 15 residues. Germline V CDR1 and CDR2: SEHNR, FQNEAQ (reference sequence). The CDR3 nucleotides are TGTGCCAGCAGCTTAAGGGGGAGGGACACCGGGGAGCTGTTTTTT. Protein product: CASSLRGRDTGELFF. The whole variable domain, filled in from reference TRBV7-9 and TRBJ2-2, reads DTGVSQNPRHKITKRGQNVTFRCDPISEHNRLYWYRQTLGQGPEFLTYFQNEAQLEKSRLLSDRFSAERPKGSFSTLEIQRTEQGDSAMYLCASSLRGRDTGELFFGEGSRLTVL.

The chain recombines TRBV6-5 with TRBJ1-1, with 9 bases identical to TRBD1. The CDR3 spans 15 residues. The junction had 5 bases not matched to a gene; V was cut back by 2 bases and J by 4 bases. The germline CDR1 and CDR2 sequences are MNHEY and SVGAGI. The CDR3 nucleotides are TGTGCCAGCAGTTACACAGACAGGGGGTCCACTGAAGCTTTCTTT. It encodes CASSYTDRGSTEAFF.

This chain joins TRBV7-3 and TRBJ1-6, with 7 positions matching TRBD1. V was clipped by 4 bases and J by 6 bases; unmatched bases: 3. This CDR3 spans 14 amino acids. Germline V gene sequence: CDR1 SGHTA, CDR2 FQGTGA. The CDR3 region is CASSSGTANSPLHF. The CDR3 nucleotides are TGTGCCAGCAGCTCCGGGACAGCTAATTCACCCCTCCACTTT.

The chain carries TRBV6-6 and TRBJ2-2, with a tentative D call TRBD2 (7 bases). The CDR3 runs 16 residues. Germline-derived CDR1 and CDR2 are MNHNY and SVGAGI (reference sequence). V lost 5 bases to trimming and J lost 3 bases, with 16 bases between them. The CDR3 sequence: CASSTRGGADTGELFF. The CDR3 region has the DNA TGTGCCAGCAGTACGAGGGGGGGGGCAGACACCGGGGAGCTGTTTTTT.

The CDR3 spells CASSERGQGTTPLHF. In DNA, the CDR3 is TGTGCCAGCAGTGAACGGGGACAGGGTACTACACCCCTCCACTTT. The V and J genes are TRBV2 and TRBJ1-6; 9 nucleotides line up with TRBD1. The germline CDR1 and CDR2 sequences are SNHLY and FYNNEI. The CDR3 spans 15 residues. J was trimmed by 11 bases and V by 2 bases; bases with no gene match: 7. Full variable domain (missing parts from reference TRBV2 and TRBJ1-6): EPEVTQTPSHQVTQMGQEVILRCVPISNHLYFYWYRQILGQKVEFLVSFYNNEISEKSEIFDDQFSVERPDGSNFTLKIRSTKLEDSAMYFCASSERGQGTTPLHFGNGTRLTVT.

V usage is TRBV6-6 and J usage is TRBJ2-3; possible D gene TRBD2, 5 bases. V was cut by 6 bases and J by 2 bases, with 18 bases left in between. The CDR3 covers 16 residues. Germline loops: CDR1 MNHNY, CDR2 SVGAGI (reference sequence). The CDR3 spells CASSLTNPTITDTQYF. In nucleotides, the CDR3 is TGTGCCAGCAGCCTTACCAATCCGACTATCACAGATACGCAGTATTTT.

V gene TRBV12-5 combines with J gene TRBJ2-5, with TRBD1 matching over 8 bases. The trim removed 5 bases at V and 2 bases at J, leaving 4 bases unmatched. The CDR3 consists of 14 residues. Germline V gene lookup returns CDR1 LGHNT and CDR2 FRNRAP. In nucleotides, the CDR3 is TGTGCTAGTGGTACGGGACAGGAGCAAGAGACCCAGTACTTC. Translation gives CASGTGQEQETQYF. Full variable domain (outside the CDR3, taken from reference TRBV12-5 and TRBJ2-5): DARVTQTPRHKVTEMGQEVTMRCQPILGHNTVFWYRQTMMQGLELLAYFRNRAPLDDSGMPKDRFSAEMPDATLATLKIQPSEPRDSAVYFCASGTGQEQETQYFGPGTRLLVL.

This clone was counted only a few times. This chain joins TRBV27 and TRBJ1-3; 8 bases agree with TRBD1. CDR1 MNHEY and CDR2 SMNVEV come from the germline V gene (reference sequence). V lost 6 bases to trimming and J lost 1 base; unmatched junction nucleotides: 11. The CDR3 length is 17 residues. The CDR3 here is CASSNTRQGLSGNTIYF. CDR3 bases: TGTGCCAGCAGCAATACGAGACAGGGGTTATCTGGAAACACCATATATTTT.

The rearrangement links TRBV7-8 to TRBJ1-3, with D tentatively TRBD1 (5 bases). The CDR3 is 15 amino acids. The V end was cut by 2 bases, the J end by 4 bases, with 12 bases between. Germline V lookup: CDR1 SGHVS, CDR2 FQNEAQ. CDR3 in amino acids: CASSLKLTDGNTIYF. In nucleotides, the CDR3 is TGTGCCAGCAGCTTAAAGTTGACAGACGGAAACACCATATATTTT. Full variable domain (remainder filled in from reference TRBV7-8 and TRBJ1-3): GAGVSQSPRYKVAKRGQDVALRCDPISGHVSLFWYQQALGQGPEFLTYFQNEAQLDKSGLPSDRFFAERPEGSVSTLKIQRTQQEDSAVYLCASSLKLTDGNTIYFGEGSWLTVV.

This chain uses TRBV3-1 (or the pseudogene TRBV3-2) with TRBJ1-3; D gene unclear. This CDR3 has 17 amino acids. Germline lookup yields CDR1 LGHDT and CDR2 YNNKEL (reference sequence). Trimming left V 0 bases short and J 0 bases short, with 12 bases between. The DNA for the CDR3 is TGTGCCAGCAGCCAAGATCGAGGGATTCTCTCTGGAAACACCATATATTTT. It is translated as CASSQDRGILSGNTIYF.

Comment on this clone: Given the absence of the conserved phenylalanine or tryptophan at the CDR3 end, a read error is likely. No DNA is shown, since the ends of the CDR3 on it are uncertain; the CDR3 is the one TCRdb lists. V and J are TRBV11-2 and TRBJ2-3; TRBD2, the table's D call, was not compared with the DNA. The CDR3 spans 9 residues, counting both ends. CDR1 is SGHAT and CDR2 is FQNNGV in the germline V gene. CDR3 sequence: CASSFPTRP.

J is TRBJ2-3 and V is TRBV29-1, with 9 positions matching TRBD1. The trim removed 6 bases at V and 4 bases at J, leaving 11 bases unmatched. Germline V CDR1 and CDR2: SQVTM, ANQGSEA. The CDR3 totals 15 residues. The CDR3 protein is CSVENRGRIADTQYF. DNA of the CDR3: TGCAGCGTCGAAAACAGGGGGCGCATTGCAGATACGCAGTATTTT.

The chain joins TRBV19 to TRBJ1-2; 12 bases line up with TRBD1. The germline gives CDR1 LNHDA, CDR2 SQIVND (reference sequence). After removal of 8 bases from V and 7 bases from J, the junction contained 2 bases not matched to a gene. The CDR3 is 12 amino acids. The CDR3 coding sequence is TGTGCCAGTCGGGACAGGGGGCCTGGCTACACCTTC. This encodes CASRDRGPGYTF.

This rearrangement joins TRBV6-5 to TRBJ1-2; 7 bases map to TRBD1. CDR3 length: 11 residues. With V trimmed by 6 bases and J by 6 bases, 1 base remained unmatched. CDR1 and CDR2 (germline): MNHEY, SVGAGI. In DNA form, the CDR3 reads TGTGCCAGCAGAGGGGGCGATGGCTACACCTTC. This translates into CASRGGDGYTF.

V is TRBV12-3 or TRBV12-4 and J is TRBJ1-3; the D gene is possibly TRBD1 (5 bases). The CDR3 sequence is 13 residues long. V lost 7 bases and J lost 2, with 9 bases in between. Here the CDR3 DNA reads TGTGCCAGCACGGTCAGGGCTGGAAACACCATATATTTT. Its translation: CASTVRAGNTIYF.

The chain combines TRBV12-3 or TRBV12-4 with TRBJ1-2, with TRBD1 matching over 7 bases. The V and J ends lost 10 bases and 8 bases, in that order; junction bases with no gene match: 10. The CDR3 is made up of 12 amino acids. The CDR3 nucleotides are TGTGCCAATGACAGGGCCGAGGGGGGCTACACCTTC. It is translated as CANDRAEGGYTF.

The rearrangement links TRBV20-1 to TRBJ1-3; the D gene is possibly TRBD1 (5 bases). V lost 3 bases and J 5 bases, leaving 17 bases between the germline ends. Per the germline V gene, CDR1 is DFQATT and CDR2 is SNEGSKA (reference sequence). The CDR3 sequence is 15 residues long. CDR3 in amino acids: CSASNWKGARNTIYF. DNA for the CDR3: TGCAGTGCTAGTAATTGGAAAGGGGCGAGAAACACCATATATTTT.

This clone was recorded a few times. This chain joins TRBV5-1 and TRBJ2-5; 7 nucleotides line up with TRBD1. Germline V gene sequence: CDR1 SGHRS, CDR2 YFSETQ. The CDR3 is made up of 14 amino acids. The V segment lost 1 base and the J segment 5 bases; nucleotides outside the gene matches: 5. The CDR3 reads CASSLNRGTETQYF. The DNA of the CDR3 is TGCGCCAGCAGCTTGAACAGGGGAACGGAGACCCAGTACTTC. The full variable domain, completed using reference TRBV5-1 and TRBJ2-5, is KAGVTQTPRYLIKTRGQQVTLSCSPISGHRSVSWYQQTPGQGLQFLFEYFSETQRNKGNFPGRFSGRQFSNSRSEMNVSTLELGDSALYLCASSLNRGTETQYFGPGTRLLVL.